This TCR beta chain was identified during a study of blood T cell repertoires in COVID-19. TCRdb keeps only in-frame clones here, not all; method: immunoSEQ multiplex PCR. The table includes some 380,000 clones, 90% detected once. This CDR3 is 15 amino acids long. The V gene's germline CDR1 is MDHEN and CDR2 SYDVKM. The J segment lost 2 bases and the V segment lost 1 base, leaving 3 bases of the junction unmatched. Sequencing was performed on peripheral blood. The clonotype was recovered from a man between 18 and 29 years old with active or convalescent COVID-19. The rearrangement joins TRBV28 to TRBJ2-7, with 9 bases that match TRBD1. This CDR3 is CASSLSGTGTYEQYF. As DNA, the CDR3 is TGTGCCAGCAGTTTATCTGGGACAGGGACCTACGAGCAGTACTTC.